This TCR beta chain was documented in a study of T-cell memory formation after mild COVID-19 (dated by TCRdb to about 2021). Regarding the study in general: Most TCR sequence clusters were specific to one of the two donors. The cohort was made up of two young adult volunteers, one female and one male, who were previously healthy. Longitudinal TCRalpha and TCRbeta repertoire sequencing tracked T-cell clones expanding and contracting after mild COVID-19 in two donors.

This clonotype has just a few counts. Which antigen it targets is not known. One base away there is no much larger clone; base qualities are not given. PBMCs were isolated by Ficoll-Paque density gradient centrifugation. The germline V gene specifies MNHNS as CDR1 and SASEGT as CDR2. V gives up 10 bases and J gives up 4 bases, and the segment between their germline ends measures 20 bases. The CDR3 holds 14 amino acids from the cysteine to the phenylalanine. Only CDR3 DNA remains: 42 bases, in frame from the first base. Study-level results and caveats: Clones that contracted from day 15 to 85 showed balanced CD4/CD8 phenotypes, whereas a second wave of clones that expanded from day 15 to 37 leaned towards CD4+. Contracting CD4+ clones were located mainly in the CM and EM memory subsets, whereas CD8+ clones were found to be enriched in EMRA. SARS-CoV-2 specificity of the second-wave clones peaking on day 37 was not confirmed. Only a couple of mild cases were covered by the study, and larger cohorts that include severe cases with pre-infection samples were considered necessary. The detection of some responding clones in pre-infection memory suggests that pre-existing cross-reactive memory T cells joined the SARS-CoV-2 response.

Sequencer: Illumina NovaSeq 6000. TCRalpha and TCRbeta cDNA libraries were built by 5'RACE with constant-segment primers, adding sample barcodes and unique molecular identifiers. RNA was extracted from every sample with Trizol reagent. The libraries were amplified in two PCR steps, and the second step added a second sample barcode and Illumina TruSeq adapters. The libraries were sequenced on an Illumina NovaSeq using 2 x 150 bp paired-end reads. As for the authors' bioinformatics: The reads were demultiplexed and collapsed into UMI-guided consensus sequences using migec v1.2.7. Using mixcr v2.1.11, the UMI consensuses were aligned to TRA and TRB V and J templates and assembled into clonotypes. A clonotype was counted as expanded or contracted only when both edgeR and NoisET called the clonotype significant, with the noise models trained on biological replicates. edgeR calls used a false discovery rate-adjusted p below 0.01 and a log2 fold-change threshold of 1. As an exploratory analysis of dynamics, PCA with hierarchical clustering was applied to max-normalized trajectories of the 1000 most abundant clonotypes. Each responding clone was given a CD4 or CD8 phenotype based on the CD4+ and CD8+ repertoires, which had been sequenced separately. The raw public reads went through TCRdb reprocessing: fastp at Q25, MiXCR clone calling, in-frame beta chains kept. Every entry covers one CDR3 protein and lists the most common genes and DNA from its rows. TCRdb, not the original authors, processed these V and J calls. The sample table shows hundreds of thousands of distinct CDR3 sequences, and around 22% are seen once. Around 13% of the sample goes to the ten largest clones.

Here the chain combines TRBV6-1 and TRBJ2-7, with a tentative D gene TRBD1 over 6 matching bases. This TCR came from an adult woman who had mild COVID-19 (a few samples of this study predate the infection). The sample titles of this study are shuffled in the database, so cell type and time point are left out; the donor was told from shared clones. Input material: PBMCs or a T cell subset sorted from them (not recorded which). CDR3 protein: CATGRVGAAYEQYF. The nucleotide sequence reads TGTGCCACCGGGCGCGTGGGGGCTGCATACGAGCAGTACTTC.